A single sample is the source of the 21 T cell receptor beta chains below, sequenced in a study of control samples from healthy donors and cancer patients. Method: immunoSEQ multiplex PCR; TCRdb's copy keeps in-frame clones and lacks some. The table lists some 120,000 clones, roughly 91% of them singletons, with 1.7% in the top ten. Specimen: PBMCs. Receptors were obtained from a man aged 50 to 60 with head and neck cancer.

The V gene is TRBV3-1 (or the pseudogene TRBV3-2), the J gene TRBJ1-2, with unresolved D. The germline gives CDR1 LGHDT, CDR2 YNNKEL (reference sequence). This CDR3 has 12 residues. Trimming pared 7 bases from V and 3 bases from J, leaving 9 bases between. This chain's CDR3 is CASTSKDYGYTF. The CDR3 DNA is TGTGCCAGCACCTCGAAGGACTATGGCTACACCTTC.

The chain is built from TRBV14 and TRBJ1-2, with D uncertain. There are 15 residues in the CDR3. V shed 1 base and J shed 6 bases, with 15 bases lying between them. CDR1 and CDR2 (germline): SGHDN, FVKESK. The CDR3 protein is CASSQAAAGANGYTF. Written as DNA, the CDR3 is TGTGCCAGCAGCCAAGCGGCCGCGGGAGCGAATGGCTACACCTTC.

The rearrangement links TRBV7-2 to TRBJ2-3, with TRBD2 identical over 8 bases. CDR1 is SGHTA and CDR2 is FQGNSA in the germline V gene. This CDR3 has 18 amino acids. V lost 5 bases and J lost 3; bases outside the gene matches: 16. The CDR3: CASSLTYGGGSLTDTQYF. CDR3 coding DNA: TGTGCCAGCAGCCTTACGTACGGGGGGGGATCGTTGACAGATACGCAGTATTTT. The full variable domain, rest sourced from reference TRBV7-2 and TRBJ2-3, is GAGVSQSPSNKVTEKGKDVELRCDPISGHTALYWYRQSLGQGLEFLIYFQGNSAPDKSGLPSDRFSAERTGGSVSTLTIQRTQQEDSAVYLCASSLTYGGGSLTDTQYFGPGTRLTVL.

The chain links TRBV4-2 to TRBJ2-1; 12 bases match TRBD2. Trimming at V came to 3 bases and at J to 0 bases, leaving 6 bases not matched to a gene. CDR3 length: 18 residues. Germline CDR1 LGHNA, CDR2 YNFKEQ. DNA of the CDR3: TGTGCCAGCAGCCACCGACTAGCGGGGGAGAGCTCCTACAATGAGCAGTTCTTC. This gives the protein CASSHRLAGESSYNEQFF.

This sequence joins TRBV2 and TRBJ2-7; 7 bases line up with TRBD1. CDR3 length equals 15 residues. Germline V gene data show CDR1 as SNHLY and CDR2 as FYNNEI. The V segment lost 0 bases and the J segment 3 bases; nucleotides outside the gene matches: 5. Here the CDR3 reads CASSEAGDSRYEQYF. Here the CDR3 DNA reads TGTGCCAGCAGTGAAGCAGGGGACAGCCGCTACGAGCAGTACTTC.

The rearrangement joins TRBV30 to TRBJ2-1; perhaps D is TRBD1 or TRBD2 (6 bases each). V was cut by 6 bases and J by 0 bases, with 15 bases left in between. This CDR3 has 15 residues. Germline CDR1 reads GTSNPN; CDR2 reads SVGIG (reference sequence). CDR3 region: CACDEGGSSYNEQFF. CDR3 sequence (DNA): TGTGCCTGCGACGAAGGGGGGAGCTCCTACAATGAGCAGTTCTTC.

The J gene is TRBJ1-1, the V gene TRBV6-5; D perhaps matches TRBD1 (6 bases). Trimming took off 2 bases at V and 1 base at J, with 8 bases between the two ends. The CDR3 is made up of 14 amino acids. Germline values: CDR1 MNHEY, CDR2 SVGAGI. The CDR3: CASSYRTANTEAFF. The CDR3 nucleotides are TGTGCCAGCAGTTACAGGACAGCGAACACTGAAGCTTTCTTT.

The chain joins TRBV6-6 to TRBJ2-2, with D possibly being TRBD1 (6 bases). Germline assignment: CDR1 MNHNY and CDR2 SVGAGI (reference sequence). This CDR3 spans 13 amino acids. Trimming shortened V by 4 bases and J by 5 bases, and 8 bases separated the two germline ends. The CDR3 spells CASSFRGTGELFF. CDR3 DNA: TGTGCCAGCAGTTTTAGGGGGACCGGGGAGCTGTTTTTT.

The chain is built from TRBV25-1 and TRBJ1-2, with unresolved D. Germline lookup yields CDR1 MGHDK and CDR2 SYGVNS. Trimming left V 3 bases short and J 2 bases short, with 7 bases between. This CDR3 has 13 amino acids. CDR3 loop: CASSDGPNYGYTF. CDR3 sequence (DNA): TGTGCCAGCAGTGACGGGCCAAACTATGGCTACACCTTC.

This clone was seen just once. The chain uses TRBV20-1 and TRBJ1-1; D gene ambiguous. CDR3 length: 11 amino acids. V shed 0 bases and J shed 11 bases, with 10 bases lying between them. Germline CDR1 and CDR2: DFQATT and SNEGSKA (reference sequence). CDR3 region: CSARDQLSAFF. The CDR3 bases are TGCAGTGCTAGAGATCAACTTTCGGCTTTCTTT.

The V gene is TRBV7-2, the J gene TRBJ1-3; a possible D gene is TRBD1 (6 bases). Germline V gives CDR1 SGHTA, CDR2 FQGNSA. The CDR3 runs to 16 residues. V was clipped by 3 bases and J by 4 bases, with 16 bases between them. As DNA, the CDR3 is TGTGCCAGCAGCTTCCTCGGGGGGGCGTCAGGAAACACCATATATTTT. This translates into CASSFLGGASGNTIYF.

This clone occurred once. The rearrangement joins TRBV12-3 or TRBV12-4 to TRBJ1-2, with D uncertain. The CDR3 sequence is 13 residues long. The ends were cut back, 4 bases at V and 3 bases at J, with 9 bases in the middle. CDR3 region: CASSSGIYYGYTF. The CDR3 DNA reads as TGTGCCAGCAGTTCGGGGATCTACTATGGCTACACCTTC.

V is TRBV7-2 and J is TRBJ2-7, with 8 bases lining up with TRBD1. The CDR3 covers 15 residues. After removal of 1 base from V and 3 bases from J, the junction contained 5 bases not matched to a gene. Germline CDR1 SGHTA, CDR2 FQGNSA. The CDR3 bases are TGTGCCAGCAGCTTAGGACAGGGGCTTAGCTACGAGCAGTACTTC. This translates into CASSLGQGLSYEQYF. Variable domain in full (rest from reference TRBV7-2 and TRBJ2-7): GAGVSQSPSNKVTEKGKDVELRCDPISGHTALYWYRQSLGQGLEFLIYFQGNSAPDKSGLPSDRFSAERTGGSVSTLTIQRTQQEDSAVYLCASSLGQGLSYEQYFGPGTRLTVT.

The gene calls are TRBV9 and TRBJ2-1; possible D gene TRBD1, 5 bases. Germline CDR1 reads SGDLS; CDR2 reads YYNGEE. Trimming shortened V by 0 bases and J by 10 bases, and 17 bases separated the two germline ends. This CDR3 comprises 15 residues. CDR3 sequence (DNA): TGTGCCAGCAGCGTAGGGGGCCCGTCCGGGTACGAGCAGTTCTTC. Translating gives CASSVGGPSGYEQFF.

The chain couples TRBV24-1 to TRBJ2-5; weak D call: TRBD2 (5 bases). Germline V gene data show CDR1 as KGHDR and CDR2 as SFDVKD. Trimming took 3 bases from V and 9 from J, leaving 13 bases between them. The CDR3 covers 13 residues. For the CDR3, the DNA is TGTGCCACCAGTGATCTATCGATGGGAGCCCAGTACTTC. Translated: CATSDLSMGAQYF.

CDR3 bases: TGTGCCAGCAGCTCTTATGACAACTACGAGCAGTACTTC. Translated: CASSSYDNYEQYF. The chain has TRBV7-2 and TRBJ2-7; D unclear. Between the trimmed V and J ends, which lost 4 bases and 3 bases, there was a span of 10 bases. The germline gives CDR1 SGHTA, CDR2 FQGNSA. The CDR3 loop spans 13 amino acids.

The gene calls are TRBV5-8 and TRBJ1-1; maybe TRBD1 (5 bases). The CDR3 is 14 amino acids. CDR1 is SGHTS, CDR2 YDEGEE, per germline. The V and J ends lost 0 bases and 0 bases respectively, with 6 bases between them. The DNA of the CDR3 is TGTGCCAGCAGCTTGGCGGACATGAACACTGAAGCTTTCTTT. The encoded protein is CASSLADMNTEAFF.

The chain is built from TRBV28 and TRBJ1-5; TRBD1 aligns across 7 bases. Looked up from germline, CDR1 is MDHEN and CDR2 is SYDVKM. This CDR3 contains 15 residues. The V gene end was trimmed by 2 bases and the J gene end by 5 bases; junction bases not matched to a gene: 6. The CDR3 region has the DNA TGTGCCAGCAGTTTAGGCGACAGGGACTATCAGCCCCAGCATTTT. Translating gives CASSLGDRDYQPQHF.

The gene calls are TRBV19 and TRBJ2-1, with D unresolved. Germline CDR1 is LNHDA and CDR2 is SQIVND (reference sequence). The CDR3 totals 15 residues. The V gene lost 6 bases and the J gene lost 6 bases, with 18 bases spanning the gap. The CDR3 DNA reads TGTGCCAGTAGGCAGAAGCCGAGAGGAGTCAATGAGCAGTTCTTC. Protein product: CASRQKPRGVNEQFF.

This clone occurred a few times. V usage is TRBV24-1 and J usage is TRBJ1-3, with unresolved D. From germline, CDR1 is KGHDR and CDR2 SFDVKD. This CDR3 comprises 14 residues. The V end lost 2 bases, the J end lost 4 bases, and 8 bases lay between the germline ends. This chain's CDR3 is CATSDSGRGNTIYF. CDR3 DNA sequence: TGTGCCACCAGTGATTCGGGCAGGGGAAACACCATATATTTT.

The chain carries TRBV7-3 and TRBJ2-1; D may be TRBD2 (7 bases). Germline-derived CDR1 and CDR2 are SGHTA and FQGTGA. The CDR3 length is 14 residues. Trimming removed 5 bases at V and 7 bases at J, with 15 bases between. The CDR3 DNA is TGTGCCAGCAGCGCGCGGGGGCATAGTAATGAGCAGTTCTTC. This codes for CASSARGHSNEQFF.